This paragraph covers one TCR beta chain sequence. Its target is not known. This may be a read error, as it is one base from a much larger clone. Samples came from axillary lymph nodes draining the breast cancer. This record comes from a study of breast tumors, draining lymph nodes, adjacent tissues. Germline V lookup: CDR1 GTSNPN, CDR2 SVGIG (reference sequence). The CDR3 contains 13 residues. General study findings and limits: Tumors had less TCR diversity than lymph nodes, more than nontumor tissue. Compared with basal-like, luminal-like tumors shared significantly more repertoire with nontumor tissue.

MiXCR was run by TCRdb on the multiplex PCR reads, yielding one entry per CDR3 protein. Of 180,000 or so distinct CDR3 sequences listed, approximately 31% are singletons. The receptor comes from a female donor with breast cancer. Some clones in this sample may be carry-over from other donors' samples. The specimen was axillary lymph node tissue. This chain joins TRBV30 and TRBJ2-5, with 8 nucleotides matching TRBD2. The CDR3 reads CAWSASGRETQHF. In DNA, the CDR3 is TGTGCCTGGAGTGCCAGCGGGAGAGAGACCCAGCACTTC.